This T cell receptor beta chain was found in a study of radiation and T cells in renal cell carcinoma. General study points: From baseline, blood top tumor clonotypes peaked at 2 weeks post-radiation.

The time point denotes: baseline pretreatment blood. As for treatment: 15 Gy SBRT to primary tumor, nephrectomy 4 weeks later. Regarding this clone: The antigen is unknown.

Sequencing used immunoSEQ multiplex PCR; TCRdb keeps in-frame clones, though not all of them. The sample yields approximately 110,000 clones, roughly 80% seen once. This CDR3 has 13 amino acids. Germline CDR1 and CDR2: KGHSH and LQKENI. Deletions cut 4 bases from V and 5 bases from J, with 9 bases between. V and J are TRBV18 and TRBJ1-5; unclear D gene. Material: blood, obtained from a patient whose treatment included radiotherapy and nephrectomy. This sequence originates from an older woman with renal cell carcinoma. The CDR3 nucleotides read TGTGCCAGCTCACAGGGTCTTCATCAGCCCCAGCATTTT. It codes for CASSQGLHQPQHF. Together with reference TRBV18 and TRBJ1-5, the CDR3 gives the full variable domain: NAGVMQNPRHLVRRRGQEARLRCSPMKGHSHVYWYRQLPEEGLKFMVYLQKENIIDESGMPKERFSAEFPKEGPSILRIQQVVRGDSAAYFCASSQGLHQPQHFGDGTRLSIL.